Following are 25 T cell receptor beta chains from one sample sequenced in a study of blood T cell repertoires in COVID-19 (dated by TCRdb to 2020 to 2021). Libraries were constructed by the immunoSEQ multiplex PCR assay. This immuneACCESS table, as held by TCRdb, lists in-frame sequences with V and J called but not all clones. Of the missing ones, under half trace to an unresolved V gene in checked studies; the others have no known cause. This sample comprises 99,000 or so clones, 81% of them detected only once. The ten top clones hold 30% to 45% of the sample. The sequenced sample consisted of peripheral blood. These receptors were collected from a man older than 75 with acute or convalescent COVID-19.

The rearrangement uses TRBV5-1 and TRBJ1-1, with 7 bases fitting TRBD1. J gave up 7 bases and V 2 bases, and 5 bases lay outside the gene matches. Germline V CDR1 and CDR2: SGHRS, YFSETQ. CDR3 length: 13 amino acids. As DNA, the CDR3 is TGCGCCAGCAGCTTAAGGGGGCGCCTTGAAGCTTTCTTT. It encodes CASSLRGRLEAFF.

The chain recombines TRBV6-5 with TRBJ1-6; no reliable D call. The CDR3 extends over 15 amino acids. Germline CDR1 and CDR2: MNHEY and SVGAGI. Trimming shortened V by 0 bases and J by 10 bases, and 13 bases separated the two germline ends. CDR3: CASSYSRARESPLHF. In DNA form, the CDR3 reads TGTGCCAGCAGTTACTCGAGGGCGCGGGAATCACCCCTCCACTTT.

The J gene is TRBJ2-7, the V gene TRBV11-2; TRBD2 matches 10 bases. This CDR3 is 16 amino acids long. Per germline, CDR1 SGHAT and CDR2 FQNNGV. The junction had 8 bases not matched to a gene; V was cut back by 2 bases and J by 4 bases. CDR3 DNA: TGTGCCAGCAGCTTAAGACTAGCGGGCTTCTCGTACGAGCAGTACTTC. It is translated as CASSLRLAGFSYEQYF.

The chain combines TRBV29-1 with TRBJ2-3, with 9 bases matching TRBD2. This CDR3 contains 16 residues. Unmatched junction bases numbered 8, after V lost 4 bases and J lost 0 bases. Germline V gene sequence: CDR1 SQVTM, CDR2 ANQGSEA. The CDR3 DNA reads TGCAGCGTTGCAGGGCTAGCGGGAACTAGCACAGATACGCAGTATTTT. Translated: CSVAGLAGTSTDTQYF.

The V gene is TRBV7-3, the J gene TRBJ1-1; D call uncertain. This CDR3 is built from 13 residues. The ends were cut back, 5 bases at V and 0 bases at J, with 7 bases in the middle. Germline loops: CDR1 SGHTA, CDR2 FQGTGA. The CDR3 DNA reads as TGTGCCAGCAGCCCGTCAGTGAACACTGAAGCTTTCTTT. It encodes CASSPSVNTEAFF.

The chain uses TRBV5-1 and TRBJ1-3; TRBD1 agrees at 10 bases. Looked up from germline, CDR1 is SGHRS and CDR2 is YFSETQ. V shed 2 bases, J shed 2 bases, and the junction held 4 bases outside the gene matches. This CDR3 has 16 residues. The CDR3 is CASSLAGTGAGNTIYF. CDR3 nucleotides: TGCGCCAGCAGCTTAGCCGGGACAGGGGCTGGAAACACCATATATTTT.

The chain combines TRBV6-5 with TRBJ1-2; D call uncertain. Germline CDR1 MNHEY, CDR2 SVGAGI. With 5 bases removed from V and 7 bases from J, the gap between germline ends came to 11 bases. The CDR3 extends over 12 amino acids. CDR3 DNA sequence: TGTGCCAGCAGTACCAACGGCGGTGGCTACACCTTC. Translated: CASSTNGGGYTF.

The genes are TRBV11-2 and TRBJ1-4; D gene uncertain. Between the trimmed V and J ends, which lost 5 bases and 3 bases, there was a span of 10 bases. CDR3 length equals 14 residues. Germline lookup yields CDR1 SGHAT and CDR2 FQNNGV. CDR3 loop: CASSPREPNEKLFF. The CDR3 DNA reads as TGTGCCAGCAGCCCACGGGAGCCTAATGAAAAACTGTTTTTT. The full variable domain, rest sourced from reference TRBV11-2 and TRBJ1-4, is EAGVAQSPRYKIIEKRQSVAFWCNPISGHATLYWYQQILGQGPKLLIQFQNNGVVDDSQLPKDRFSAERLKGVDSTLKIQPAKLEDSAVYLCASSPREPNEKLFFGSGTQLSVL.

The rearrangement uses TRBV28 and TRBJ2-1; 10 bases align to TRBD2. This CDR3 is 18 amino acids long. Germline V gene data show CDR1 as MDHEN and CDR2 as SYDVKM. V gave up 2 bases and J gave up 2 bases; unmatched junction bases: 9. The CDR3 nucleotides are TGTGCCAGCAGTTTAAGTGGCCTAGCGGGAGTCACCTACAATGAGCAGTTCTTC. As protein: CASSLSGLAGVTYNEQFF.

The gene calls are TRBV5-1 and TRBJ2-5, with D possibly TRBD2 on 6 matching bases. Germline V gene data show CDR1 as SGHRS and CDR2 as YFSETQ. V lost 0 bases and J lost 2, with 14 bases in between. The CDR3 is 16 amino acids. CDR3: CASSLGDSWVQETQYF. DNA for the CDR3: TGCGCCAGCAGCTTGGGGGACTCCTGGGTTCAAGAGACCCAGTACTTC.

This chain connects TRBV5-5 to TRBJ1-4; TRBD1 aligns across 7 bases. This CDR3 has 17 residues. J lost 3 bases, V lost 5 bases, and 13 bases had no gene match. Per the germline V gene, CDR1 is SGHKS and CDR2 is YYEKEE (reference sequence). The CDR3 DNA sequence: TGTGCCAGCAGTCTTAGACAGGGTGGTTGGTCTAATGAAAAACTGTTTTTT. Its protein product is CASSLRQGGWSNEKLFF.

The CDR3 coding sequence is TGTGCCTGGAGTGCCCGACAGGGGCTAAACATTCAGTACTTC. This translates into CAWSARQGLNIQYF. The chain has TRBV30 and TRBJ2-4; 8 bases match TRBD1. V was clipped by 1 base and J by 6 bases; unmatched bases: 5. This CDR3 is built from 14 residues. Germline V CDR1 and CDR2: GTSNPN, SVGIG (reference sequence).

The chain uses TRBV7-6 and TRBJ2-1, with 9 bases that match TRBD1. Per the germline V gene, CDR1 is SGHVS and CDR2 is FNYEAQ. V shed 5 bases, J shed 1 base, and the junction held 15 bases outside the gene matches. This CDR3 is built from 19 residues. CDR3 coding DNA: TGTGCCAGCAGCCTTAAACCGGTGGGACAGGGCAGTTCCTACAATGAGCAGTTCTTC. It translates to CASSLKPVGQGSSYNEQFF.

This chain links TRBV7-2 with TRBJ2-5, with TRBD1 as a possible D gene (5 bases). V was clipped by 2 bases and J by 4 bases, with 11 bases between them. Germline CDR1 and CDR2: SGHTA and FQGNSA. The CDR3 is 14 residues long. The CDR3 DNA sequence: TGTGCCAGCAGCTTATGGCGGACAAGAGAGACCCAGTACTTC. Protein: CASSLWRTRETQYF.

This clone was observed once. The chain joins TRBV28 to TRBJ1-5; 10 nucleotides agree with TRBD1. Looked up from germline, CDR1 is MDHEN and CDR2 is SYDVKM. This CDR3 is 16 amino acids long. V dropped 3 bases and J dropped 2; count of bases not matched to a gene: 4. CDR3 bases: TGTGCCAGCAGTTTGCTTGGGACAGGGGGCAATCAGCCCCAGCATTTT. Residues: CASSLLGTGGNQPQHF.

The CDR3 nucleotides read TGTGCCAGCAGTGCCGGGACTAGCGGGAGTCAGGAGCAGTACTTC. It codes for CASSAGTSGSQEQYF. This rearrangement joins TRBV2 to TRBJ2-7; 14 nucleotides align to TRBD2. V shed 4 bases, J shed 7 bases, and the junction held 6 bases outside the gene matches. CDR1 SNHLY and CDR2 FYNNEI come from the germline V gene. The CDR3 is 15 amino acids. Looking up the rest from reference TRBV2 and TRBJ2-7 gives the full variable domain: EPEVTQTPSHQVTQMGQEVILRCVPISNHLYFYWYRQILGQKVEFLVSFYNNEISEKSEIFDDQFSVERPDGSNFTLKIRSTKLEDSAMYFCASSAGTSGSQEQYFGPGTRLTVT.

This sequence joins TRBV19 and TRBJ1-6, with 7 bases matching TRBD1. Germline lookup yields CDR1 LNHDA and CDR2 SQIVND (reference sequence). J gave up 9 bases and V 8 bases, and 13 bases lay outside the gene matches. The CDR3 covers 15 residues. This CDR3 is CASQERGRRGSPLHF. Here the CDR3 DNA reads TGTGCCAGTCAAGAGAGGGGGCGTCGGGGTTCACCCCTCCACTTT.

The V call is TRBV7-6, the J call TRBJ2-3, with TRBD1 identical over 11 bases. The trim removed 4 bases at V and 4 bases at J, leaving 4 bases unmatched. Per germline, CDR1 SGHVS and CDR2 FNYEAQ. The CDR3 runs 15 residues. Here the CDR3 DNA reads TGTGCCAGCAGCTCCTGGACAGGGGGCGCAGATACGCAGTATTTT. Protein: CASSSWTGGADTQYF.

The gene calls are TRBV19 and TRBJ1-5; 10 nucleotides match TRBD1. CDR3 length: 14 residues. V was pared by 6 bases and J by 2 bases, with 1 base of the junction left unmatched. CDR1 is LNHDA and CDR2 is SQIVND in the germline V gene (reference sequence). The DNA for the CDR3 is TGTGCCAGTAGCGGGACAGGGGGCAATCAGCCCCAGCATTTT. Protein sequence: CASSGTGGNQPQHF.

The rearrangement links TRBV24-1 to TRBJ1-5, with D possibly being TRBD1 (6 bases). V lost 5 bases, J lost 5 bases, and 9 bases lay in between. Germline CDR1 is KGHDR and CDR2 is SFDVKD. The CDR3 loop spans 13 amino acids. Here the CDR3 reads CATSGGGHQPQHF. In DNA, the CDR3 is TGTGCCACCAGTGGGGGGGGGCATCAGCCCCAGCATTTT.

J is TRBJ2-7 and V is TRBV15; no clear D. This CDR3 comprises 14 residues. Germline V lookup: CDR1 LNHNV, CDR2 YYDKDF (reference sequence). The V end lost 6 bases, the J end lost 1 base, and 13 bases lay between the germline ends. The CDR3: CATRNYLASYEQYF. For the CDR3, the DNA is TGTGCCACCAGGAACTACTTGGCGTCCTACGAGCAGTACTTC.

This clone has more than one count but fewer than ten. Here the CDR3 reads CASSLLAEQYF. The CDR3 DNA is TGTGCCAGCAGTTTACTAGCGGAGCAGTACTTC. The rearrangement links TRBV6-6 to TRBJ2-7, with TRBD2 matching 7 bases. V lost 4 bases to trimming and J lost 7 bases; unmatched junction nucleotides: 1. CDR1 is MNHNY, CDR2 SVGAGI, per germline (reference sequence). The CDR3 loop spans 11 amino acids.

This clone has only one observation. The rearrangement uses TRBV28 and TRBJ2-6; D call uncertain. The V gene's germline CDR1 is MDHEN and CDR2 SYDVKM. The V end lost 7 bases, the J end lost 0 bases, and 7 bases lay between the germline ends. The CDR3 covers 14 residues. In DNA, the CDR3 is TGTGCCAGCACTATTAGCTCTGGGGCCAACGTCCTGACTTTC. Translating gives CASTISSGANVLTF.

The chain carries TRBV7-9 and TRBJ1-3; D gene ambiguous. Germline V lookup: CDR1 SEHNR, CDR2 FQNEAQ (reference sequence). Trimming shortened V by 4 bases and J by 0 bases, and 7 bases separated the two germline ends. The CDR3 is 14 residues long. The CDR3 reads CASSSRSSGNTIYF. Written as DNA, the CDR3 is TGTGCCAGCAGCTCCCGTAGCTCTGGAAACACCATATATTTT.

The chain carries TRBV7-3 and TRBJ1-3, with D uncertain. Germline V gene data show CDR1 as SGHTA and CDR2 as FQGTGA. The V and J ends lost 1 base and 8 bases respectively, with 9 bases between them. CDR3 length: 13 amino acids. The CDR3 spells CASSLNPGDTIYF. DNA of the CDR3: TGTGCCAGCAGCTTAAACCCGGGAGACACCATATATTTT.